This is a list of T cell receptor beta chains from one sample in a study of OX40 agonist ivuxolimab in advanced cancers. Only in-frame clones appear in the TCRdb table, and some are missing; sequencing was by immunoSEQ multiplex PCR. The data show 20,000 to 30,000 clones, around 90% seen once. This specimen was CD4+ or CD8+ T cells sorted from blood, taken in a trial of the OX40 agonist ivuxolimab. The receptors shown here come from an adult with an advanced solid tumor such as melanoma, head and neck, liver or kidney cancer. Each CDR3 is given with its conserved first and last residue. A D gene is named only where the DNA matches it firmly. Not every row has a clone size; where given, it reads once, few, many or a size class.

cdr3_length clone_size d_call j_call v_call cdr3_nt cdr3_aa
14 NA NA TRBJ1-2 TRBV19 TGTGCCAGTAGTATACAGGGTAGCGACTATGGCTACACCTTC CASSIQGSDYGYTF
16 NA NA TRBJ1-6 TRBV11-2 TGTGCCAGCACCTTTGGCTGGGCCAAATATAATTCACCCCTCCACTTT CASTFGWAKYNSPLHF
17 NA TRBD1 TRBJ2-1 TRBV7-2 TGTGCCAGCAGCCCCAACCGCGGGACAGGGACCTACAATGAGCAGTTCTTC CASSPNRGTGTYNEQFF
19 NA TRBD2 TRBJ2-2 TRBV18 TGTGCCAGCTCACACCCTTCTCCCGGGACTAGCGGGAGCACCGGGGAGCTGTTTTTT CASSHPSPGTSGSTGELFF
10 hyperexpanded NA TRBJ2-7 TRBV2 TGTGCCAGCAGTGAGTACGAGCAGTACTTC CASSEYEQYF
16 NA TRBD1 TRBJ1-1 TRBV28 TGTGCCAGCAGTTTATCATCAGGACAGGGGAAAACTGAAGCTTTCTTT CASSLSSGQGKTEAFF
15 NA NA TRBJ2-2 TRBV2 TGTGCCAGCACCGGAAGGAGGATACACACCGGGGAGCTGTTTTTT CASTGRRIHTGELFF
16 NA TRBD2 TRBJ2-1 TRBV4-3 TGCGCCAGCAGCCAAGACCGGGCTAGCGGGGGCTATGAGCAGTTCTTC CASSQDRASGGYEQFF
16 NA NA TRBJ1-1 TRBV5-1 TGCGCCAGCAGCTTATTGGGCTTGTCCTCAAACACTGAAGCTTTCTTT CASSLLGLSSNTEAFF
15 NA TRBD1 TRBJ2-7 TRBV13 TGTGCCAGCAGCGTTTCCGGGACAGGTATAAGCGAGCAGTACTTC CASSVSGTGISEQYF
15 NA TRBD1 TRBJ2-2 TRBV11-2 TGTGCCAGCAGCGGAGGGACAGGAAACACCGGGGAGCTGTTTTTT CASSGGTGNTGELFF
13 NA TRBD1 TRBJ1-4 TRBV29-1 TGCAGCGTTGACGGGACAGGGGGTGAAAAACTGTTTTTT CSVDGTGGEKLFF
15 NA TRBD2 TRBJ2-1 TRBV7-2 TGTGCCAGCAGAGTAGCGGGGGGGGCCTACAATGAGCAGTTCTTC CASRVAGGAYNEQFF
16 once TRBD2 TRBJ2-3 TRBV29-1 TGCAGCGCTGCTAAATTTAGCGGGGGGGACACAGATACGCAGTATTTT CSAAKFSGGDTDTQYF
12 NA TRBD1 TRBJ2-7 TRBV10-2 TGCGCCAGCAGTGACCTGACAGGGGGCTCGTACTTC CASSDLTGGSYF
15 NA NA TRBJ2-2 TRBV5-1 TGCGCCAGCAGCTCAGTGGGACCCCGCGCCGGGGAGCTGTTTTTT CASSSVGPRAGELFF
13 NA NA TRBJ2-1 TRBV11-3 TGTGCCAGCAGCTCCACCTCGGCCCATGAGCAGTTCTTC CASSSTSAHEQFF
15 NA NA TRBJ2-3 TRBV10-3 TGTGCCATCAGTGGCTCGGGGGGCCCGACAGATACGCAGTATTTT CAISGSGGPTDTQYF
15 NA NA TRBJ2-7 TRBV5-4 TGTGCCAGCAGGAGGGAGACCGCGGGCCGGTGGGAGCAGTACTTC CASRRETAGRWEQYF
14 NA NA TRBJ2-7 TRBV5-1 TGCGCCAGCAGCTTAGGGACGCAGTCAGGGAAGGAGTACTTC CASSLGTQSGKEYF
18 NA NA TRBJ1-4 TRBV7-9 TGTGCCAGCAGCCGGGGACGGAGTAACCAACTGACTAATGAAAAACTGTTTTTT CASSRGRSNQLTNEKLFF
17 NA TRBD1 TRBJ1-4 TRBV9 TGTGCCAGCAGCCTACAGACAGGGAGAGGAACTAATGAAAAACTGTTTTTT CASSLQTGRGTNEKLFF
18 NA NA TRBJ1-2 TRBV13 TGTGCCAGCAGCGATTCCGCAGGGCGCACTCTTGCTAACTATGGCTACACCTTC CASSDSAGRTLANYGYTF
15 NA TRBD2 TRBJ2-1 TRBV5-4 TGTGCCAGCAGCCCGAGCGGGAGGCCTTACAATGAGCAGTTCTTC CASSPSGRPYNEQFF
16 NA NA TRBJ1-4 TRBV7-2 TGTGCCAGCAGCTTAGGGTGGAGGCGCGGGGAGGAAAAACTGTTTTTT CASSLGWRRGEEKLFF